This TCR beta chain was identified in a study of cytomegalovirus exposure and HLA in healthy donors. The CDR3 runs to 15 residues. V was clipped by 1 base and J by 14 bases; unmatched bases: 14. Germline CDR1 reads SGHDT; CDR2 reads YYEEEE. Assay: immunoSEQ multiplex PCR; the TCRdb copy retains only in-frame clones and omits some. The table shows about 170,000 clones, with approximately 89% occurring only once. The rearrangement uses TRBV5-6 and TRBJ2-1; 8 nucleotides agree with TRBD1. The TCR originated in a woman aged 18-29 years in good health and CMV-seropositive. Sequenced sample: PBMCs. Here the CDR3 reads CASSLPGGGVPVEFF. CDR3 bases: TGTGCCAGCAGCTTGCCAGGGGGCGGCGTACCGGTGGAGTTCTTC. The variable domain in full, with the rest retrieved from reference TRBV5-6 and TRBJ2-1, is DAGVTQSPTHLIKTRGQQVTLRCSPKSGHDTVSWYQQALGQGPQFIFQYYEEEERQRGNFPDRFSGHQFPNYSSELNVNALLLGDSALYLCASSLPGGGVPVEFFGPGTRLTVL.